This TCR beta chain was recorded in a study of cytomegalovirus exposure and HLA in healthy donors. Overall study results and limits: A prior analysis recorded that most TCR beta V segments were productive about 87% or about 30% of the time. Several of the most significant clusters appeared, in a later analysis, to be linked to common viral pathogens. A few of the chains that were CMV-associated were confirmed in vitro to be specific for CMV antigens. Differences between HLA loci emerged in a later analysis of TCR association rates, with DRB1 most and HLA-C fewest.

PCR employed 60 Vbeta and 13 Jbeta primers. The method was immunoSEQ multiplex PCR; TCRdb's version includes in-frame clones alone and lacks a portion of them. The table has roughly 89,000 clones, 80% seen once. For this clone: The target antigen is unknown.

Sequenced sample: PBMCs. This receptor was taken from a man between 18 and 29 years old in good health and CMV-seronegative.

In DNA form, the CDR3 reads TGTGCCAGCAGTGAAGCCCGGACAGGGTTGAACTATGGCTACACCTTC. Translating gives CASSEARTGLNYGYTF. The chain recombines TRBV2 with TRBJ1-2; 8 bases align to TRBD1. Germline CDR1 and CDR2: SNHLY and FYNNEI. The CDR3 is 16 residues long. The ends lost 0 bases at V and 2 bases at J; junction bases unmatched: 5.